The T cell receptor (beta chain) described here comes from a study of blood T cell repertoires in COVID-19. The V segment lost 4 bases and the J segment 1 base; nucleotides outside the gene matches: 4. The CDR3 contains 14 residues. Germline values: CDR1 SGDLS, CDR2 YYNGEE. Produced via immunoSEQ multiplex PCR; TCRdb's table is partial and in-frame only. Of tens of thousands of clones detected, 85% appear once; the ten largest clones hold approximately 12%. The specimen sequenced was peripheral blood. This clonotype originated in a woman in her 70s with active or convalescent COVID-19. The rearrangement links TRBV9 to TRBJ1-1; 7 bases match TRBD1. CDR3 loop: CASSRTGANTEAFF. The CDR3 region has the DNA TGTGCCAGCAGCCGGACAGGCGCGAACACTGAAGCTTTCTTT. The entire variable domain, with the rest obtained from reference TRBV9 and TRBJ1-1, is as follows: DSGVTQTPKHLITATGQRVTLRCSPRSGDLSVYWYQQSLDQGLQFLIQYYNGEERAKGNILERFSAQQFPDLHSELNLSSLELGDSALYFCASSRTGANTEAFFGQGTRLTVV.